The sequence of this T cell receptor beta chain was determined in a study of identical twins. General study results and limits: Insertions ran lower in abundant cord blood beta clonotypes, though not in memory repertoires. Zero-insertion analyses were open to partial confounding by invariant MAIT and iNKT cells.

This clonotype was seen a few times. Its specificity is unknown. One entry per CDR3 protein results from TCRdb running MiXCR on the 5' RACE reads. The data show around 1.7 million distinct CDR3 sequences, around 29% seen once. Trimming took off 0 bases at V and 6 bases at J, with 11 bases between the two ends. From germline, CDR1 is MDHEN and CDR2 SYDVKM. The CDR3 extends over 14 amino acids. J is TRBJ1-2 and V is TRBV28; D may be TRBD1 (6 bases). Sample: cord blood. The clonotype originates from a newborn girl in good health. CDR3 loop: CASSLWKGGHGYTF. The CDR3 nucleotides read TGTGCCAGCAGTTTATGGAAGGGGGGCCATGGCTACACCTTC.